This TCR beta chain was recovered during a study of blood T cell repertoires in COVID-19. Only a few counts were recorded for this clone. The assay was immunoSEQ multiplex PCR, and TCRdb's table has in-frame clones only and misses some. The repertoire includes approximately 250,000 clones, approximately 86% of them detected once, and around 5.5% sits in the top ten. The sequenced sample consisted of peripheral blood. This receptor was identified in a human donor in a cohort sampled during active COVID-19.

This CDR3 reads CASSTQGGNNSPLHF. CDR3 bases: TGTGCCAGCAGTACCCAGGGCGGGAATAATTCACCCCTCCACTTT. The rearrangement joins TRBV6-6 to TRBJ1-6; weak D call: TRBD1 (5 bases). The CDR3 runs to 15 residues. CDR1 and CDR2 (germline): MNHNY, SVGAGI (reference sequence). The V and J ends lost 5 bases and 5 bases respectively, with 13 bases between them.